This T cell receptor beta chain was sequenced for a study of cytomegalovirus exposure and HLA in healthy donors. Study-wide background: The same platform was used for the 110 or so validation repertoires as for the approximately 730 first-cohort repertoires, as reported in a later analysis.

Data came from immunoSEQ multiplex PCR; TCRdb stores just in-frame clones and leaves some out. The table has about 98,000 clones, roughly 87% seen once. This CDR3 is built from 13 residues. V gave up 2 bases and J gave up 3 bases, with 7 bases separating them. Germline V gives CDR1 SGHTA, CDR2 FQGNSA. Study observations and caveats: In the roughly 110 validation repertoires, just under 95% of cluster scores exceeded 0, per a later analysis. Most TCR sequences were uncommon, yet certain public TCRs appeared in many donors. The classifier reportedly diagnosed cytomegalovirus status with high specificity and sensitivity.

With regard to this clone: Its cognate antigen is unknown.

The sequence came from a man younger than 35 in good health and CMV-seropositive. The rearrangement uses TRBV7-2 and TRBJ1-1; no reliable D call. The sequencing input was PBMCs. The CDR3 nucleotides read TGTGCCAGCAGCTTAAATTCGGACACTGAAGCTTTCTTT. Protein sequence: CASSLNSDTEAFF.